These T cell receptor beta chains were read from a single sample in a study of OX40 agonist ivuxolimab in advanced cancers. Produced via immunoSEQ multiplex PCR; TCRdb's table is partial and in-frame only. The sample holds around 74,000 clones; around 92% are singletons and the top ten take approximately 11%. Specimen: CD4+ or CD8+ T cells sorted from blood, collected in a trial of the OX40 agonist ivuxolimab. These receptors were taken from an adult with an advanced solid tumor such as melanoma, head and neck, liver or kidney cancer. Both conserved end residues are part of each CDR3. D genes are given only for firm matches. Clone size is stated in some rows and not others, as once, few, many or a class when expanded.

TGTGCCAGCAGCTCAGGGGGCGAAGAGACCCAGTACTTC,CASSSGGEETQYF,-,TRBV7-3,TRBJ2-5,TRBD1
TGTGCCAGCAGTCCCCCCCCCGGGTTAACCGGTACTGAAGCTTTCTTT,CASSPPPGLTGTEAFF,-,TRBV27,TRBJ1-1,-
TGCAGCGTTGTCTCACAGGGCTGGGCTTTCTTT,CSVVSQGWAFF,-,TRBV29-1,TRBJ1-1,-
TGTGCCTCCCAAACAGGGCACACTGAAGCTTTCTTT,CASQTGHTEAFF,-,TRBV13,TRBJ1-1,-
TGTGCCAGCAGCTTAGGAATCGGGGAGCAGTTCTTC,CASSLGIGEQFF,-,TRBV5-6,TRBJ2-1,-
TGTGCCAGCAGCTTAGGTCCAGGGGGGACTGAAGCTTTCTTT,CASSLGPGGTEAFF,-,TRBV4-1,TRBJ1-1,TRBD1
TGTGCCAGCAGTGAACTAGCGGGGGGGCCGGAGACCCAGTACTTC,CASSELAGGPETQYF,few,TRBV6-1,TRBJ2-5,TRBD2
TGTGCCAGCAGCGTAGACAGGGCGGGGGCAATCGGTGATGGCTACACCTTC,CASSVDRAGAIGDGYTF,-,TRBV9,TRBJ1-2,-
TGTGCCAGCACCTTCGCCACTGGAAACACCATATATTTT,CASTFATGNTIYF,-,TRBV11-2,TRBJ1-3,-
TGTGCCAGCAGTCAGGGCACAGATACGCAGTATTTT,CASSQGTDTQYF,few,TRBV6-4,TRBJ2-3,-
TGTGCCTGGACTTCACCGGGACAGGGCTACGAGCAGTACTTC,CAWTSPGQGYEQYF,-,TRBV30,TRBJ2-7,TRBD1
TGTGCCAGCAGCCCCTGGACAGGCCGAACCTCAAACACTGAAGCTTTCTTT,CASSPWTGRTSNTEAFF,-,TRBV13,TRBJ1-1,TRBD1
TGTGCCAGCAGATCCAGCGCCTCCTACGAGCAGTACTTC,CASRSSASYEQYF,-,TRBV7-6,TRBJ2-7,-
TGTGCCTGGAGCGGGGGATGGGGGACTGAAGCTTTCTTT,CAWSGGWGTEAFF,few,TRBV30,TRBJ1-1,-
TGTGCCATCAGTGCGCCGGGACAGGGGGAAGAGGGCTACACCTTC,CAISAPGQGEEGYTF,once,TRBV10-3,TRBJ1-2,TRBD1
TGTGCCAGCAGCTTAGGGGCTGTCTCCTACGAGCAGTACTTC,CASSLGAVSYEQYF,-,TRBV7-9,TRBJ2-7,-
TGTGCCAGCAGCTTTTATGGCGGGGGGTATGAGCTGTTTTTT,CASSFYGGGYELFF,-,TRBV7-2,TRBJ2-2,TRBD2
TGTGCTAGTGGTCTCCCGGGGGAAAAACTGTTTTTT,CASGLPGEKLFF,-,TRBV12-5,TRBJ1-4,-
TGTGCCAGCAGTATAGGGACTAGCGGGGCACACAATGAGCAGTTCTTC,CASSIGTSGAHNEQFF,-,TRBV27,TRBJ2-1,TRBD2
TGTGCCAGCAGCTTTGAAGGTGAAAAACTGTTTTTT,CASSFEGEKLFF,-,TRBV7-9,TRBJ1-4,-
TGCAGCGCCGTCCGGGGAAACAATGAGCAGTTCTTC,CSAVRGNNEQFF,-,TRBV29-1,TRBJ2-1,-
TGTGCCAGCAGCCCACCACAGTTTTTCGTCGAGCAGTACTTC,CASSPPQFFVEQYF,-,TRBV11-2,TRBJ2-7,-
TGTGCCAGCAGCTTAGGGGGGGACACAGATACGCAGTATTTT,CASSLGGDTDTQYF,-,TRBV5-5,TRBJ2-3,-
TGTGCCAGCAGCTTGTGGCGGGACAGTGCCTACAATGAGCAGTTCTTC,CASSLWRDSAYNEQFF,once,TRBV5-4,TRBJ2-1,-
TGCGCCAGCAGCCAAGAGCCGGGCCAGGGCTACGAGCAGTACTTC,CASSQEPGQGYEQYF,-,TRBV4-3,TRBJ2-7,-
TGTGCCAGCATCTCTAGCGACGGTGAGCAGTTCTTC,CASISSDGEQFF,-,TRBV9,TRBJ2-1,-
TGTGCCAGCAGCCATTCTATCGGCGGGGAATCCGCAGATACGCAGTATTTT,CASSHSIGGESADTQYF,-,TRBV7-9,TRBJ2-3,-
TGTGCCAGCAGCTCATCCGGGCTTCAAAATTGGGAGACCCAGTACTTC,CASSSSGLQNWETQYF,once,TRBV7-6,TRBJ2-5,-
TGTGCCAGCAGTTATTTCAATCAGCCCCAGCATTTT,CASSYFNQPQHF,-,TRBV27,TRBJ1-5,-